Sequencing of this T cell receptor (beta chain) was carried out in a study of T cell repertoires in cytomegalovirus infection. The wider study: TCR beta signatures that were public indicated CMV infection and matching HLA type. Findings and limits, study-wide: CMV carriers having the relevant HLA were flagged by cumulative public TCR beta family frequency. The ex vivo response was dominated by HLA-C-restricted CMV-specific TCR beta clonotypes.

One entry per CDR3 protein, called by TCRdb with MiXCR from the reads. Seen here are more than 650,000 distinct CDR3 sequences, about a third observed once, and the top ten hold about 2.8%. At least ten counts were recorded for this clonotype. Antigen: not known. V was cut by 3 bases and J by 1 base, with 6 bases left in between. CDR1 LNHDA and CDR2 SQIVND come from the germline V gene (reference sequence). The CDR3 has 13 residues. This chain joins TRBV19 and TRBJ1-1; D not resolved. The sequenced sample consisted of PBMCs. The TCR sequence derives from a human donor in good health (CMV status not recorded). Some clones in this sample may be carry-over from other donors' samples. CDR3 nucleotides: TGTGCCAGTAGTATGAAGGAGAACACTGAAGCTTTCTTT. It translates to CASSMKENTEAFF.